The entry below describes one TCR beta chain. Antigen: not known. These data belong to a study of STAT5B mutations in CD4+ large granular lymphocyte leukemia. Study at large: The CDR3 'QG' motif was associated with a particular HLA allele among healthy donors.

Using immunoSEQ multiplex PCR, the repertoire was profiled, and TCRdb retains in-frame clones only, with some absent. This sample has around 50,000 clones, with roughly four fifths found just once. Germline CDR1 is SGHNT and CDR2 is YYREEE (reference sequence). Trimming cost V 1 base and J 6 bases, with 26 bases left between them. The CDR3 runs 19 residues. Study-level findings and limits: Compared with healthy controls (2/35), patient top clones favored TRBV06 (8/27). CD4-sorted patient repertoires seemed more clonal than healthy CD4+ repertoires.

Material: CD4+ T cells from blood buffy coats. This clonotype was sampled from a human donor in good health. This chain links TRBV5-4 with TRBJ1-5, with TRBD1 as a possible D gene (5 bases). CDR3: CASSLKFGAGEEFGQPQHF. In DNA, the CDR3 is TGTGCCAGCAGCTTGAAATTCGGGGCCGGTGAGGAGTTCGGTCAGCCCCAGCATTTT.